This T cell receptor beta chain derives from a study of blood T cell repertoires in COVID-19. Study in general: PBMCs, B-cell-depleted T cells, or T cells were the source of the cDNA or gDNA that made up the material.

Patients at the Seattle site were enrolled during active infection and followed longitudinally. This table comes from immunoSEQ multiplex PCR, and its TCRdb copy is limited to in-frame clones, with some not included. The sample lists 200,000 to 300,000 clones, about 84% occurring once. This CDR3 has 16 amino acids. The V gene's germline CDR1 is SGHNT and CDR2 YYREEE (reference sequence). V was cut by 1 base and J by 2 bases, with 12 bases left in between. The chain couples TRBV5-4 to TRBJ2-2; D is possibly TRBD1 (6 bases). Input material: peripheral blood. The TCR originated in a woman aged 80 or over with COVID-19, enrolled during active disease. This chain's CDR3 is CASSLLGTINTGELFF. CDR3 in DNA: TGTGCCAGCAGCTTGTTAGGGACAATCAACACCGGGGAGCTGTTTTTT. The entire variable domain, with the rest obtained from reference TRBV5-4 and TRBJ2-2, is as follows: ETGVTQSPTHLIKTRGQQVTLRCSSQSGHNTVSWYQQALGQGPQFIFQYYREEENGRGNFPPRFSGLQFPNYSSELNVNALELDDSALYLCASSLLGTINTGELFFGEGSRLTVL.